The entry that follows covers one TCR beta chain sequence. Its target is unknown. These data belong to a study of T cells in localized non-small cell lung cancer. TCRdb's copy holds only in-frame clones and misses some; the assay was immunoSEQ multiplex PCR. Of under 2,500 clones listed, around a quarter are singletons. Broader study findings: Researchers found a median around 50 of the top 100 tumor clones in adjacent lung. In the blood, greater T cell density corresponded to longer overall survival. Uninvolved neighboring lung showed the greatest T cell clonality, exceeding tumor.

The sample here was lung tumor tissue, taken before any cancer treatment. The clonotype was recovered from an older male donor with stage III squamous cell lung carcinoma.

The CDR3 loop reads CASSLAGGYTEAFF. CDR3 coding DNA: TGCGCCAGCAGCTTGGCCGGGGGGTACACTGAAGCTTTCTTT. V and J are TRBV5-1 and TRBJ1-1, with D possibly being TRBD1 (5 bases). Germline V gene lookup returns CDR1 SGHRS and CDR2 YFSETQ. Trimming shortened V by 0 bases and J by 3 bases, and 9 bases separated the two germline ends. The CDR3 is 14 amino acids.